Presented here are 21 T cell receptor beta chains from one specimen sequenced in a study of identical twins. TCRdb recomputed calls from the 5' RACE reads with MiXCR, one row per CDR3 protein. The repertoire holds about 530,000 distinct CDR3 sequences, with 12% to 15% as singletons. This sample also appeared in a second study, on yellow fever vaccine responses in identical twins.

Material: CD4+ T cells sorted from blood. The source of these receptors is a woman younger than 30 in good health.

CDR3: CASSLGAGSTNEQYF. The CDR3 DNA reads as TGTGCCAGCAGCTTAGGAGCGGGATCTACGAACGAGCAGTACTTC. This chain joins TRBV7-3 and TRBJ2-7; 7 bases are a match to TRBD2. Per germline, CDR1 SGHTA and CDR2 FQGTGA. V lost 2 bases to trimming and J lost 5 bases; unmatched junction nucleotides: 9. The CDR3 has 15 residues.

CDR3 residues: CASSQAGQGNQPQHF. CDR3 DNA sequence: TGTGCCAGCAGCCAAGCAGGGCAGGGCAATCAGCCCCAGCATTTT. V and J are TRBV3-1 and TRBJ1-5, with D maybe TRBD1 (5 bases). Germline V gene lookup returns CDR1 LGHDT and CDR2 YNNKEL (reference sequence). The CDR3 covers 15 residues. V was shortened by 1 base and J by 2 bases, with 9 bases between the two germline ends.

This clonotype has only a few counts. The chain carries TRBV7-9 and TRBJ2-1, with D uncertain. The V end was cut by 7 bases, the J end by 8 bases, with 18 bases between. The CDR3 has 14 amino acids. The germline gives CDR1 SEHNR, CDR2 FQNEAQ (reference sequence). The CDR3: CASTLDAPGHEQFF. CDR3 bases: TGTGCCAGCACCCTAGACGCACCCGGCCATGAGCAGTTCTTC.

There are a few counts of this clonotype. J is TRBJ2-1 and V is TRBV10-3; D not resolved. CDR3 length: 11 residues. The germline V and J ends were trimmed by 6 bases and 13 bases, with 13 bases remaining between them. Germline CDR1 and CDR2: ENHRY and SYGVKD. CDR3 sequence: CAISEAMGQFF. CDR3 coding DNA: TGTGCCATCAGCGAGGCCATGGGACAGTTCTTC.

The V call is TRBV28, the J call TRBJ2-3; 11 positions match TRBD1. The CDR3 consists of 16 residues. J lost 1 base, V lost 5 bases, and 5 bases had no gene match. The germline V gene encodes CDR1 MDHEN and CDR2 SYDVKM. The CDR3 sequence is CASSTGQGVGTDTQYF. As DNA, the CDR3 is TGTGCCAGCAGTACGGGACAGGGGGTTGGCACAGATACGCAGTATTTT.

In this sample, this clonotype turned up many times. In DNA form, the CDR3 reads TGTGCCAGCAGCTTGGCAGGGGGCTACGAGCAGTACGTC. This encodes CASSLAGGYEQYV. The rearrangement links TRBV7-9 to TRBJ2-7, with 7 bases that match TRBD1. V was pared by 3 bases and J by 3 bases, with 2 bases of the junction left unmatched. The CDR3 sequence is 13 residues long. Per germline, CDR1 SEHNR and CDR2 FQNEAQ (reference sequence).

This clonotype was picked up a small number of times. This chain connects TRBV14 to TRBJ1-6; 10 nucleotides align to TRBD1. CDR1 and CDR2 (germline): SGHDN, FVKESK. Losses at the gene ends were 2 bases for V and 9 bases for J; bases not matched to a gene: 4. The CDR3 totals 15 residues. CDR3 sequence: CASSQLTGGGSPLHF. Here the CDR3 DNA reads TGTGCCAGCAGCCAATTGACAGGGGGCGGTTCACCCCTCCACTTT.

J is TRBJ1-1 and V is TRBV12-3 or TRBV12-4; D may be TRBD1 (6 bases). This CDR3 spans 15 amino acids. V dropped 1 base and J dropped 4 bases, with 13 bases sitting between them. DNA for the CDR3: TGTGCCAGCAGTTTAGTCAGGGGTATTGGCACTGAAGCTTTCTTT. It is translated as CASSLVRGIGTEAFF.

This clonotype was counted a few times. The chain links TRBV13 to TRBJ2-1, with TRBD2 identical over 11 bases. The CDR3 is made up of 18 amino acids. J lost 5 bases, V lost 0 bases, and 9 bases had no gene match. CDR1 PRHDT and CDR2 FYEKMQ come from the germline V gene (reference sequence). CDR3 sequence reads: CASSLGVTSGSRNNEQFF. CDR3 nucleotide sequence: TGTGCCAGCAGCTTAGGGGTCACTAGCGGGAGTAGGAACAATGAGCAGTTCTTC.

The V gene is TRBV3-1, the J gene TRBJ2-7; TRBD2 aligns across 10 bases. CDR3 length equals 14 residues. The ends lost 4 bases at V and 4 bases at J; junction bases unmatched: 4. Germline V lookup: CDR1 LGHDT, CDR2 YNNKEL (reference sequence). The CDR3 loop reads CASSPAGGMYEQYF. CDR3 coding DNA: TGTGCCAGCAGCCCAGCGGGAGGGATGTACGAGCAGTACTTC.

The chain is built from TRBV25-1 and TRBJ2-1, with D possibly being TRBD1 (5 bases). Germline V gene sequence: CDR1 MGHDK, CDR2 SYGVNS. The CDR3 has 16 residues. V was shortened by 2 bases and J by 1 base, with 12 bases between the two germline ends. The CDR3: CASSEMGRRSYNEQFF. CDR3 coding DNA: TGTGCCAGCAGTGAAATGGGGCGTAGGTCCTACAATGAGCAGTTCTTC.

The rearrangement uses TRBV21-1 and TRBJ2-7; TRBD1 was called by the table and not checked on the DNA. TRBV21-1 has pseudogene status. This CDR3 is built from 13 residues. The CDR3 nucleotides are TGTGCCAGCAGCACGGACAGGGGCTACGAGCAGTACGTC. Translated, it gives CASSTDRGYEQYV.

The chain joins TRBV19 to TRBJ2-5; D unresolved. The V gene's germline CDR1 is LNHDA and CDR2 SQIVND (reference sequence). This CDR3 is 15 amino acids long. Trimming left V 6 bases short and J 2 bases short, with 16 bases between. The CDR3 loop is CASRKLDGTQETQYF. In DNA form, the CDR3 reads TGTGCCAGTAGAAAACTCGACGGTACTCAAGAGACCCAGTACTTC.

The CDR3 protein is CASSYTDRDTDTQYF. The CDR3 nucleotides are TGTGCCAGCAGCTACACAGACAGGGACACAGATACGCAGTATTTT. V is TRBV5-6 and J is TRBJ2-3, with 7 bases fitting TRBD1. The CDR3 totals 15 residues. J lost 2 bases, V lost 3 bases, and 6 bases had no gene match. Germline V gives CDR1 SGHDT, CDR2 YYEEEE.

This chain uses TRBV3-1 with TRBJ1-5; 7 bases line up with TRBD1. This CDR3 comprises 15 residues. Germline V lookup: CDR1 LGHDT, CDR2 YNNKEL (reference sequence). Trimming at V came to 1 base and at J to 6 bases, leaving 6 bases not matched to a gene. CDR3 nucleotide sequence: TGTGCCAGCAGCCAAGCAATAGGGGGCTCTCAGCCCCAGCATTTT. This encodes CASSQAIGGSQPQHF. Full variable domain (remainder filled in from reference TRBV3-1 and TRBJ1-5): DTAVSQTPKYLVTQMGNDKSIKCEQNLGHDTMYWYKQDSKKFLKIMFSYNNKELIINETVPNRFSPKSPDKAHLNLHINSLELGDSAVYFCASSQAIGGSQPQHFGDGTRLSIL.

The chain couples TRBV5-1 to TRBJ1-1; tentatively, D is TRBD1 (6 bases). Germline lookup yields CDR1 SGHRS and CDR2 YFSETQ. This CDR3 spans 15 amino acids. The V and J ends lost 1 base and 4 bases respectively, with 14 bases between them. Written as DNA, the CDR3 is TGCGCCAGCAGCTTGAACGTAGGGGGAGGCACTGAAGCTTTCTTT. Protein sequence: CASSLNVGGGTEAFF.

This clonotype has only a few counts. The J gene is TRBJ2-1, the V gene TRBV4-2; the match to TRBD2 covers 12 bases. This CDR3 has 16 residues. V trimming: 3 bases; J trimming: 0 bases; junction bases outside the gene matches: 0. Germline CDR1 reads LGHNA; CDR2 reads YNFKEQ. The CDR3 nucleotides are TGTGCCAGCAGCCAGACTAGCGGGAGCTCCTACAATGAGCAGTTCTTC. Translation: CASSQTSGSSYNEQFF.

This clonotype was seen only a few times. The rearrangement uses TRBV19 and TRBJ2-1; D not certain. The V gene's germline CDR1 is LNHDA and CDR2 SQIVND (reference sequence). V shed 0 bases and J shed 9 bases, with 9 bases lying between them. This CDR3 comprises 13 residues. The CDR3 nucleotides read TGTGCCAGTAGTATAGAAGGCAGGAGTGAGCAGTTCTTC. Protein: CASSIEGRSEQFF.

This clonotype has more than one count but fewer than ten. This chain links TRBV4-2 with TRBJ1-2, with a weak D call TRBD1 (6 bases). This CDR3 region has 15 residues. Germline assignment: CDR1 LGHNA and CDR2 YNFKEQ. The ends were cut back, 1 base at V and 5 bases at J, with 14 bases in the middle. The CDR3 region has the DNA TGTGCCAGCAGCCAAGTTGAGGGGGGAGGGTATGGCTACACCTTC. Protein: CASSQVEGGGYGYTF.

The chain links TRBV14 to TRBJ2-1; 8 nucleotides line up with TRBD1. Germline lookup yields CDR1 SGHDN and CDR2 FVKESK. The CDR3 spans 17 residues. Trimming removed 3 bases from V and 7 bases from J; junction bases left unmatched: 14. Here the CDR3 DNA reads TGTGCCAGCAGCCACCTGACAGGGGACAACACAAGGAATGAGCAGTTCTTC. This gives the protein CASSHLTGDNTRNEQFF.

This clonotype was observed a handful of times. V and J are TRBV6-2 or TRBV6-3 and TRBJ1-1; perhaps TRBD1 as D (6 bases). Looked up from germline, CDR1 is MNHEY and CDR2 is SVGEGT. This CDR3 comprises 16 residues. V was shortened by 2 bases and J by 0 bases, with 13 bases between the two germline ends. The CDR3 DNA follows: TGTGCCAGCAGTTACGTCGCAGGGGATATGAACACTGAAGCTTTCTTT. Its translation is CASSYVAGDMNTEAFF.